This T cell receptor (beta chain) was identified during a study of human T cells and chemical hapten exposure. V was shortened by 2 bases and J by 6 bases, with 11 bases between the two germline ends. Germline values: CDR1 SGHTA, CDR2 FQGTGA. The CDR3 is 15 residues long. Study-wide results and limits: Versus controls, expanded TCRs had significantly more large CDR3 similarity clusters.

This clonotype has just a few counts. Antigen: not known. TCRdb redid the calling of the RACE reads with MiXCR, one entry per CDR3 protein. This sample carries approximately 110,000 distinct CDR3 sequences, less than 35% of them seen once, and the ten largest clones take less than 3%. Time point in this sample: patch test 3, about 24 weeks after DPC sensitization. Indicated treatment: therapeutic diphenylcyclopropenone sensitization with weekly scalp DPC. Source: whole blood, taken in connection with sensitization to the hapten diphenylcyclopropenone (DPC). The sequence derives from a man in his forties or fifties with alopecia areata. Some clones in this sample may be carry-over from other donors' samples. This chain uses TRBV7-3 with TRBJ1-6; possibly TRBD1 for D (5 bases). DNA for the CDR3: TGTGCCAGCAGCTTACAGGGAATGGCTAATTCACCCCTCCACTTT. Translated, it gives CASSLQGMANSPLHF. Complete variable domain (other parts from reference TRBV7-3 and TRBJ1-6): GAGVSQTPSNKVTEKGKYVELRCDPISGHTALYWYRQSLGQGPEFLIYFQGTGAADDSGLPNDRFFAVRPEGSVSTLKIQRTERGDSAVYLCASSLQGMANSPLHFGNGTRLTVT.